These T cell receptor beta chains were read from a single sample in a study of T cell repertoires in cytomegalovirus infection. TCRdb independently ran MiXCR on the reads; one entry per CDR3 protein. The table includes approximately 250,000 distinct CDR3 sequences, less than 9.5% detected once. The sample taken for sequencing was PBMCs. These TCRs come from a human donor in good health (CMV status not recorded). Some clones in this sample may be carry-over from other donors' samples. CDR3s include the opening cysteine and the closing phenylalanine or tryptophan. Each record gives: V gene, D gene, clone size, J gene, CDR3 DNA, CDR3 protein. A D gene is named only where the DNA matches it firmly. Clone size appears in some rows only: once, few, many, or a class for an expanded clone.

v_call: TRBV7-8; d_call: NA; clone_size: many; j_call: TRBJ2-5; cdr3_nt: TGTGCCAGCAGTCATCTCAGGGAGACCCAGTACTTC; cdr3_aa: CASSHLRETQYF
v_call: TRBV19; d_call: NA; clone_size: NA; j_call: TRBJ1-4; cdr3_nt: TGTGCCAGTAGTCCCAGACCAGCCTTAAGGGAAAAACTGTTTTTT; cdr3_aa: CASSPRPALREKLFF
v_call: TRBV7-2; d_call: TRBD2; clone_size: many; j_call: TRBJ2-5; cdr3_nt: TGTGCCAGCAGCTTAGGGGGCGGGGGGGCCCGGGAGACCCAGTACTTC; cdr3_aa: CASSLGGGGARETQYF
v_call: TRBV7-2; d_call: NA; clone_size: few; j_call: TRBJ2-2; cdr3_nt: TGTGCCAGCAGGTTAGGGACATATTCGAACACCGGGGAGCTGTTTTTT; cdr3_aa: CASRLGTYSNTGELFF
v_call: TRBV6-1; d_call: TRBD1; clone_size: many; j_call: TRBJ2-3; cdr3_nt: TGTGCCAGCCGCGGGACAGGGGGTAAAGATACGCAGTATTTT; cdr3_aa: CASRGTGGKDTQYF
v_call: TRBV12-3/TRBV12-4; d_call: NA; clone_size: NA; j_call: TRBJ2-3; cdr3_nt: TGTGCCAGCAGTTTAGTGGGAGCAGGAGATACGCAGTATTTT; cdr3_aa: CASSLVGAGDTQYF
v_call: TRBV7-2; d_call: NA; clone_size: many; j_call: TRBJ2-3; cdr3_nt: TGTGCCAGCAGCTTAGCGGGCTCGTATAGCACAGATACGCAGTATTTT; cdr3_aa: CASSLAGSYSTDTQYF
v_call: TRBV20-1; d_call: NA; clone_size: NA; j_call: TRBJ1-4; cdr3_nt: TGCAGTGCTAGTGCTCCGGGAACTGAAAAACTGTTTTTT; cdr3_aa: CSASAPGTEKLFF
v_call: TRBV7-8; d_call: NA; clone_size: many; j_call: TRBJ1-1; cdr3_nt: TGTGCCAGCAGCTTAAAGCAGGGAGGCACTGAAGCTTTCTTT; cdr3_aa: CASSLKQGGTEAFF
v_call: TRBV20-1; d_call: NA; clone_size: many; j_call: TRBJ1-1; cdr3_nt: TGCAGTTCACCAACCTGGGTTAGCCTAGAAGCTTTCTTT; cdr3_aa: CSSPTWVSLEAFF
v_call: TRBV7-2; d_call: NA; clone_size: many; j_call: TRBJ1-2; cdr3_nt: TGTGCCAGCAGCTTAGTCGGGAATTCGAATGGCTACACCTTC; cdr3_aa: CASSLVGNSNGYTF
v_call: TRBV11-2; d_call: NA; clone_size: NA; j_call: TRBJ1-3; cdr3_nt: TGTGCCAGCAGCTTGGCTTCAGGCTCGGGTGGAAACACCATATATTTT; cdr3_aa: CASSLASGSGGNTIYF
v_call: TRBV12-3/TRBV12-4; d_call: TRBD1; clone_size: NA; j_call: TRBJ1-6; cdr3_nt: TGTGCCAGCAGTTTGGCGACAGGGGCCTCACCCCTCCACTTT; cdr3_aa: CASSLATGASPLHF
v_call: TRBV28; d_call: TRBD1; clone_size: many; j_call: TRBJ1-2; cdr3_nt: TGTGCCAGCAGTTTCCGGGACAGGGGGCCTTATGGCTACACCTTC; cdr3_aa: CASSFRDRGPYGYTF
v_call: TRBV7-2; d_call: TRBD2; clone_size: many; j_call: TRBJ2-1; cdr3_nt: TGTGCCAGCAGCTTAGTATTAGCGGGCAACTACAATGAGCAGTTCTTC; cdr3_aa: CASSLVLAGNYNEQFF
v_call: TRBV7-2; d_call: NA; clone_size: many; j_call: TRBJ2-1; cdr3_nt: TGTGCCAGCAGCCGAGGGGGAGGCTACAATGAGCAGTTCTTC; cdr3_aa: CASSRGGGYNEQFF
v_call: TRBV6-1; d_call: TRBD1; clone_size: many; j_call: TRBJ1-5; cdr3_nt: TGTGCCAGCAGCAGCGGACAGGATCATCAGCCCCAGCATTTT; cdr3_aa: CASSSGQDHQPQHF
v_call: TRBV12-3/TRBV12-4; d_call: TRBD2; clone_size: few; j_call: TRBJ2-1; cdr3_nt: TGTGCCAGCAGGGGGGGGGGTAGCTCCTACAATGAGCAGTTCTTC; cdr3_aa: CASRGGGSSYNEQFF
v_call: TRBV7-2; d_call: NA; clone_size: many; j_call: TRBJ1-2; cdr3_nt: TGTGCCAGCAGCTTAGGGGGACTCGCTCGGGGCTACACCTTC; cdr3_aa: CASSLGGLARGYTF
v_call: TRBV19; d_call: NA; clone_size: few; j_call: TRBJ2-6; cdr3_nt: TGTGCCAGTAGTATAGAGGGGCCAGGGGCCAACGTCCTGACTTTC; cdr3_aa: CASSIEGPGANVLTF
v_call: TRBV5-1; d_call: TRBD2; clone_size: many; j_call: TRBJ2-1; cdr3_nt: TGCGCCAGCAGCTTGAACGTCCGGGAGGGCCTCGATGAGCAGTTCTTC; cdr3_aa: CASSLNVREGLDEQFF
v_call: TRBV28; d_call: NA; clone_size: NA; j_call: TRBJ2-3; cdr3_nt: TGTGCCAGCGGGGGGGCTGGAGATACGCAGTATTTT; cdr3_aa: CASGGAGDTQYF
v_call: TRBV20-1; d_call: NA; clone_size: few; j_call: TRBJ2-6; cdr3_nt: TGCAGTGCTAGACCAATCGGGACCCCTGGGGCCAACGTCCTGACTTTC; cdr3_aa: CSARPIGTPGANVLTF
v_call: TRBV28; d_call: NA; clone_size: many; j_call: TRBJ1-5; cdr3_nt: TGTGCCAGCAGCCCTACCGTGGGTGCTGGCAATCAGCCCCAGCATTTT; cdr3_aa: CASSPTVGAGNQPQHF
v_call: TRBV6-2/TRBV6-3; d_call: TRBD1; clone_size: few; j_call: TRBJ2-3; cdr3_nt: TGTGCCAGCAATTTCGTGCTGGGGACAGGGGTGCGCTCGGGGCAAGATACGCAGTATTTT; cdr3_aa: CASNFVLGTGVRSGQDTQYF
v_call: TRBV29-1; d_call: TRBD2; clone_size: NA; j_call: TRBJ2-3; cdr3_nt: TGCAGCGGCAACTCTTTGGGGAGGGTCGGGACAGATACGCAGTATTTT; cdr3_aa: CSGNSLGRVGTDTQYF
v_call: TRBV7-8; d_call: NA; clone_size: many; j_call: TRBJ1-3; cdr3_nt: TGTGCCAGCAGCTTCCGGGGGACTGGAAACACCATATATTTT; cdr3_aa: CASSFRGTGNTIYF
v_call: TRBV14; d_call: TRBD1; clone_size: few; j_call: TRBJ1-2; cdr3_nt: TGTGCCAGCAGCCAAGATTTCGGGACAGCACTCGGCTACACCTTC; cdr3_aa: CASSQDFGTALGYTF
v_call: TRBV12-3/TRBV12-4; d_call: NA; clone_size: many; j_call: TRBJ2-1; cdr3_nt: TGTGCCAGCAGTTTGTCGGGGGAGCAGTTCTTC; cdr3_aa: CASSLSGEQFF
v_call: TRBV6-1; d_call: NA; clone_size: few; j_call: TRBJ2-2; cdr3_nt: TGTGCCAGCAGCAGAAGGACCGGGATAAGCACCGGGGAGCTGTTTTTT; cdr3_aa: CASSRRTGISTGELFF
v_call: TRBV7-9; d_call: TRBD1; clone_size: many; j_call: TRBJ2-7; cdr3_nt: TGTGCCAGCACCGGACAGGGTTGGAGGGAGCAGTACTTC; cdr3_aa: CASTGQGWREQYF
v_call: TRBV7-9; d_call: NA; clone_size: NA; j_call: TRBJ1-4; cdr3_nt: TGTGCCAGCAGCTTAGTCGCGGCAGTTAATGAAAAACTGTTTTTT; cdr3_aa: CASSLVAAVNEKLFF
v_call: TRBV7-2; d_call: NA; clone_size: many; j_call: TRBJ2-1; cdr3_nt: TGTGCCAGCAGCTTATTATTACATGAGCAGTTCTTC; cdr3_aa: CASSLLLHEQFF
v_call: TRBV19; d_call: TRBD1; clone_size: NA; j_call: TRBJ2-7; cdr3_nt: TGTGCCAGTAGTGCCCCGGGACAGGTAATCTACGAGCAGTACTTC; cdr3_aa: CASSAPGQVIYEQYF
v_call: TRBV7-2; d_call: NA; clone_size: many; j_call: TRBJ1-5; cdr3_nt: TGTGCCAGCAGCCCCGAAAGCAATCAGCCCCAGCATTTT; cdr3_aa: CASSPESNQPQHF
v_call: TRBV28; d_call: NA; clone_size: many; j_call: TRBJ2-1; cdr3_nt: TGTGCCAGCAGTCCAACCTTGGGGCGCGCCAATGAGCAGTTCTTC; cdr3_aa: CASSPTLGRANEQFF
v_call: TRBV7-2; d_call: TRBD1; clone_size: many; j_call: TRBJ1-2; cdr3_nt: TGTGCCAGCAGCTTAGGGACAGGGCAAGGCTACACCTTC; cdr3_aa: CASSLGTGQGYTF
v_call: TRBV7-6; d_call: NA; clone_size: few; j_call: TRBJ2-3; cdr3_nt: TGTGCCAGCAGCTCCCGGGAAGGAAATACGCAGTATTTT; cdr3_aa: CASSSREGNTQYF
v_call: TRBV28; d_call: TRBD1; clone_size: few; j_call: TRBJ1-2; cdr3_nt: TGTGCCAGCAGCCGCACTCGACAGGGGAACTATGGCTACACCTTC; cdr3_aa: CASSRTRQGNYGYTF
v_call: TRBV7-2; d_call: TRBD2; clone_size: many; j_call: TRBJ2-2; cdr3_nt: TGTGCCAGCAGCTTACTTTCCAGCGGGGGAGGCACCGGGGAGCTGTTTTTT; cdr3_aa: CASSLLSSGGGTGELFF
v_call: TRBV7-6; d_call: TRBD1; clone_size: many; j_call: TRBJ1-1; cdr3_nt: TGTGCCAGCAGAAACCGGACAGGCCCTTACACTGAAGCTTTCTTT; cdr3_aa: CASRNRTGPYTEAFF
v_call: TRBV4-2; d_call: NA; clone_size: many; j_call: TRBJ2-1; cdr3_nt: TGTGCCAGCAGCCAAGAGGTGCGACTAGGGGCCGATGAGCAGTTCTTC; cdr3_aa: CASSQEVRLGADEQFF
v_call: TRBV29-1; d_call: NA; clone_size: many; j_call: TRBJ1-1; cdr3_nt: TGCAGCGTAGAACAGGGAGGCGGCACTGAAGCTTTCTTT; cdr3_aa: CSVEQGGGTEAFF
v_call: TRBV7-2; d_call: TRBD2; clone_size: many; j_call: TRBJ2-7; cdr3_nt: TGTGCCAGCAGCCCTCAAGCGGGGGCCTACGAGCAGTACTTC; cdr3_aa: CASSPQAGAYEQYF
v_call: TRBV10-2; d_call: TRBD1; clone_size: NA; j_call: TRBJ2-7; cdr3_nt: TGCGCCAGCGATTCCCAGGGGGCGAGGTACTTC; cdr3_aa: CASDSQGARYF
v_call: TRBV27; d_call: TRBD1; clone_size: few; j_call: TRBJ1-2; cdr3_nt: TGTGCCAGCAGTTGGACCTCAGGGGGCGTCGGCTATGGCTACACCTTC; cdr3_aa: CASSWTSGGVGYGYTF
v_call: TRBV28; d_call: NA; clone_size: many; j_call: TRBJ1-6; cdr3_nt: TGTGCCAGCAAGGTGCAGGGCGCAAGAAATTCACCCCTCCACTTT; cdr3_aa: CASKVQGARNSPLHF
v_call: TRBV11-2; d_call: NA; clone_size: many; j_call: TRBJ2-3; cdr3_nt: TGTGCCAGCAGCTTAGGCCACAGGCCTAGCACAGATACGCAGTATTTT; cdr3_aa: CASSLGHRPSTDTQYF
v_call: TRBV11-2; d_call: TRBD1; clone_size: few; j_call: TRBJ2-2; cdr3_nt: TGTGCCAGCAGCACTCGACAGGGGCGAAACACCGGGGAGCTGTTTTTT; cdr3_aa: CASSTRQGRNTGELFF
v_call: TRBV6-2/TRBV6-3; d_call: NA; clone_size: NA; j_call: TRBJ2-7; cdr3_nt: TGTGCCAGCAGTCCTGCGGGACAGAAGGCCTACGAGCAGTACTTC; cdr3_aa: CASSPAGQKAYEQYF
v_call: TRBV7-2; d_call: NA; clone_size: many; j_call: TRBJ2-5; cdr3_nt: TGTGCCAGCAGCTCCATCCTTGAGACCCAGTACTTC; cdr3_aa: CASSSILETQYF
v_call: TRBV12-3/TRBV12-4; d_call: NA; clone_size: NA; j_call: TRBJ2-7; cdr3_nt: TGTGCCAGCAGTTTAGGCGGGCTAGCGAGGATCTCCTACGAGCAGTACTTC; cdr3_aa: CASSLGGLARISYEQYF
v_call: TRBV20-1; d_call: NA; clone_size: NA; j_call: TRBJ1-4; cdr3_nt: TGCAGTGCTCCTCGGGAGGTTTCTAATGAAAAACTGTTTTTT; cdr3_aa: CSAPREVSNEKLFF
v_call: TRBV7-9; d_call: NA; clone_size: NA; j_call: TRBJ1-6; cdr3_nt: TGTGCCACCTCCCGTGGTTCACCCCTCCACTTT; cdr3_aa: CATSRGSPLHF
v_call: TRBV30; d_call: NA; clone_size: NA; j_call: TRBJ1-1; cdr3_nt: TGTGCCCAGACGGACTCCACGAACACTGAAGCTTTCTTT; cdr3_aa: CAQTDSTNTEAFF
v_call: TRBV15; d_call: NA; clone_size: many; j_call: TRBJ1-6; cdr3_nt: TGTGCCACCAGCAGAGATGGGAGACAGAACTCACCCCTCCACTTT; cdr3_aa: CATSRDGRQNSPLHF
v_call: TRBV28; d_call: NA; clone_size: NA; j_call: TRBJ2-1; cdr3_nt: TGTGCCAGCAGTTCTCCCTCCCCCGGGCTGCTTGAGCAGTTCTTC; cdr3_aa: CASSSPSPGLLEQFF